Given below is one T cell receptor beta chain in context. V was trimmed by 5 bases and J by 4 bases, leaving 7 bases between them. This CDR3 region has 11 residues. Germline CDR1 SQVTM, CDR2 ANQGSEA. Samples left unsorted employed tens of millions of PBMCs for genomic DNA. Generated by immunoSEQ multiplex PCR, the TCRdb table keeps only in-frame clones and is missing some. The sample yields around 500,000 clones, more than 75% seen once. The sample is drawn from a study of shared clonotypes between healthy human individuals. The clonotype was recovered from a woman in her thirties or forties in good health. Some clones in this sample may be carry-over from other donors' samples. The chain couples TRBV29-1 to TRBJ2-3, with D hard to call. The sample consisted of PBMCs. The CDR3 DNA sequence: TGCAGCGTTAACCTGGCAGATACGCAGTATTTT. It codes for CSVNLADTQYF.